The following is a T cell receptor beta chain sequence with its context. Germline V gene sequence: CDR1 SGHNT, CDR2 YYREEE (reference sequence). The V end was cut by 4 bases, the J end by 4 bases, with 14 bases between. The CDR3 totals 14 residues. The data stem from a study of T cells in tuberculosis. On the study more broadly: CD1B tetramers identified T cells specific for mycobacterial lipid GMM.

Thawed, overnight-rested PBMC were stained with GMM-loaded CD1B tetramer, viability dye and anti-CD3, then sorted. The CD1B tetramers carried C32 glucose monomycolate purified from Rhodococcus equi. CD14-expressing monocytes were removed from PBMC before cryopreservation and sorting. From each donor, about 100,000 tetramer-negative cells were sorted. TCR-alpha and TCR-beta chains were sequenced unpaired. Profiling relied on immunoSEQ multiplex PCR, and the TCRdb table lists in-frame clones only, not all of them. The sample lists about 58,000 clones; over 75% were seen once. The chain links TRBV5-4 to TRBJ1-1, with a weak D call TRBD1 (6 bases). The TCR comes from an adult woman with latent tuberculosis. The sequencing input was CD1b-GMM tetramer-negative cells sorted from PBMCs. The CDR3 DNA reads as TGTGCCAGCAGCACCGGACAGTTTACCACTGAAGCTTTCTTT. This sequence encodes CASSTGQFTTEAFF.